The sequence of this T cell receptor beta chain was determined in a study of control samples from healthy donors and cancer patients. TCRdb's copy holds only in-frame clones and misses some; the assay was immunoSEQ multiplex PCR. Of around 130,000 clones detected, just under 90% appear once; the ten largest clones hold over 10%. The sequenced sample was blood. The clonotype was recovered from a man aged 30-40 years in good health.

CDR3 residues: CASSPSGYRGGWTEAFF. CDR3 nucleotides: TGTGCCAGCTCACCGAGCGGTTACAGGGGCGGTTGGACTGAAGCTTTCTTT. The gene calls are TRBV18 and TRBJ1-1, with 7 bases identical to TRBD1. This CDR3 is built from 17 residues. J was trimmed by 5 bases and V by 3 bases; bases with no gene match: 15. CDR1 is KGHSH and CDR2 is LQKENI in the germline V gene.